These 24 T cell receptor beta chains came from one sample sequenced in a study of relationships among human T cell subsets. Semiquantitative ARM-PCR amplified T cell receptor alpha and beta CDR3 regions from mRNA. ARM-PCR used tagged nested gene-specific primers, then communal superprimers for exponential amplification. TCRdb re-derived calls from the multiplex PCR reads in MiXCR, one entry per CDR3 protein. Of 6,700 or so distinct CDR3 sequences in the sample, approximately 70% were seen once. Naive plus transitional T cells were isolated with anti-CD45RA microbeads from pooled CD4+ and CD8+ T cells. Sequencing was performed on naive and transitional (CD45RA+) T cells sorted from blood. All receptors derive from a man aged 35 to 55 in good health.

This clonotype has more than one count but fewer than ten. The chain has TRBV2 and TRBJ1-5, with D tentatively TRBD1 (5 bases). Trimming removed 7 bases from V and 0 bases from J, with 13 bases in between. This CDR3 comprises 15 residues. CDR1 and CDR2 from the germline V gene are SNHLY and FYNNEI. This CDR3 is CASIGTPYSNQPQHF. The CDR3 region has the DNA TGTGCCAGCATCGGGACTCCATATAGCAATCAGCCCCAGCATTTT.

V is TRBV11-2 and J is TRBJ2-1, with D unclear. Per the germline V gene, CDR1 is SGHAT and CDR2 is FQNNGV. Deletions cut 2 bases from V and 3 bases from J, with 20 bases between. The CDR3 totals 18 residues. This chain's CDR3 is CASSLPPTPSHNYNEQFF. CDR3 coding DNA: TGTGCCAGCAGCTTACCCCCCACCCCCAGTCACAACTACAATGAGCAGTTCTTC.

The chain joins TRBV5-1 to TRBJ1-1; weak D call: TRBD1 (6 bases). Trimming left V 4 bases short and J 2 bases short, with 12 bases between. CDR1 and CDR2 (germline): SGHRS, YFSETQ. The CDR3 loop spans 14 amino acids. Written as DNA, the CDR3 is TGCGCCAGCAGCCCCGGACAGACTAACACTGAAGCTTTCTTT. The encoded protein is CASSPGQTNTEAFF.

This chain joins TRBV12-3 or TRBV12-4 and TRBJ2-7; 9 bases line up with TRBD1. J lost 4 bases, V lost 8 bases, and 9 bases had no gene match. This CDR3 is 14 amino acids long. This CDR3 reads CASLLTGGWYEQYF. CDR3 nucleotide sequence: TGTGCCAGCCTCCTTACAGGGGGCTGGTACGAGCAGTACTTC.

The V and J genes are TRBV6-5 and TRBJ1-3, with D perhaps TRBD1 (5 bases). The V gene lost 7 bases and the J gene lost 4 bases, with 8 bases spanning the gap. The germline V gene encodes CDR1 MNHEY and CDR2 SVGAGI. This CDR3 region has 12 residues. As DNA, the CDR3 is TGTGCCAGCAAAGGGGTCGGAAACACCATATATTTT. Its translation: CASKGVGNTIYF.

V is TRBV13 and J is TRBJ1-1; D remains unclear. The CDR3 is made up of 14 amino acids. V lost 5 bases, J lost 1 base, and 11 bases lay in between. Looked up from germline, CDR1 is PRHDT and CDR2 is FYEKMQ (reference sequence). CDR3: CASSLVPSNTEAFF. The CDR3 nucleotides read TGTGCCAGCAGCCTAGTACCGTCGAACACTGAAGCTTTCTTT.

The chain employs TRBV6-5 and TRBJ2-1; D is undetermined. Germline CDR1 and CDR2: MNHEY and SVGAGI. The germline V and J ends were trimmed by 6 bases and 4 bases, with 19 bases remaining between them. The CDR3 loop spans 16 amino acids. The CDR3 spells CASSFGRVIPYNEQFF. The DNA of the CDR3 is TGTGCCAGCAGCTTTGGCCGTGTAATTCCTTACAATGAGCAGTTCTTC.

The chain links TRBV11-2 to TRBJ2-5; D gene unclear. V was trimmed by 2 bases and J by 1 base, leaving 11 bases between them. CDR3 size: 15 residues. CDR1 is SGHAT, CDR2 FQNNGV, per germline. The CDR3 protein is CASSLPDNFQETQYF. The CDR3 DNA reads TGTGCCAGCAGCTTACCCGACAACTTCCAAGAGACCCAGTACTTC.

This chain connects TRBV30 to TRBJ2-3; TRBD1 matches at 7 bases. V trimming: 2 bases; J trimming: 2 bases; junction bases outside the gene matches: 7. Germline V gene lookup returns CDR1 GTSNPN and CDR2 SVGIG (reference sequence). The length of the CDR3 is 15 residues. The CDR3: CAWSRAGGPTDTQYF. The CDR3, as DNA: TGTGCCTGGAGTAGGGCAGGGGGACCCACAGATACGCAGTATTTT.

V and J are TRBV11-2 and TRBJ2-2; 8 positions match TRBD1. V lost 3 bases, J lost 4 bases, and 7 bases stayed unmatched. Germline V gene lookup returns CDR1 SGHAT and CDR2 FQNNGV. The CDR3 is 16 residues long. The CDR3 loop reads CASSFTPGGITGELFF. The CDR3 coding sequence is TGTGCCAGCAGCTTCACCCCAGGGGGCATCACCGGGGAGCTGTTTTTT.

The chain joins TRBV12-3 or TRBV12-4 to TRBJ2-4, with D tentatively TRBD1 or TRBD2 (5 bases each). This CDR3 is built from 12 residues. The V gene lost 6 bases and the J gene lost 11 bases, with 14 bases spanning the gap. The CDR3 sequence is CASSLLGDVQYF. Written as DNA, the CDR3 is TGTGCCAGCAGCTTGTTGGGGGACGTTCAGTACTTC.

The table lists this clonotype with a count of one. The chain has TRBV6-4 and TRBJ2-1; 7 positions match TRBD2. CDR3 length: 15 amino acids. The V segment lost 5 bases and the J segment 1 base; nucleotides outside the gene matches: 5. From germline, CDR1 is MRHNA and CDR2 SNTAGT. The DNA for the CDR3 is TGTGCCAGCAGTAAAAGCGGGGAATCCTACAATGAGCAGTTCTTC. Translating gives CASSKSGESYNEQFF.

Remarks on this clonotype: Likely a read error: the CDR3 ends without its conserved phenylalanine or tryptophan. This chain uses TRBV4-1 with TRBJ2-3; TRBD2 agrees at 7 bases. Germline-derived CDR1 and CDR2 are MGHRA and YSYEKL. This CDR3 comprises 13 residues. Trimming took 4 bases from V and 6 from J; bases not matched to a gene: 4. The CDR3 loop is CASSPRTSDTQYL. In DNA, the CDR3 is TGCGCCAGCAGCCCTAGGACTAGTGATACGCAGTATCTT.

The V and J genes are TRBV7-6 and TRBJ2-7; the match to TRBD2 covers 11 bases. CDR3 length: 15 amino acids. Trimming took 4 bases from V and 7 from J; bases not matched to a gene: 9. From germline, CDR1 is SGHVS and CDR2 FNYEAQ. CDR3 nucleotides: TGTGCCAGCAGCTCGACTAGCGGGGAATACGAGGAGCAGTACTTC. Translating gives CASSSTSGEYEEQYF.

As to this clonotype: At one boundary the junction diverges from the germline segment, which might be a read error. The DNA of the CDR3 is TGTGCTAGCAGCTGGCGGCAATCCGATACGCAGTATTTT. It encodes CASSWRQSDTQYF. The chain carries TRBV7-7 and TRBJ2-3; D gene unclear. This CDR3 has 13 residues. Germline CDR1 and CDR2: SSHAT and FNYEAQ (reference sequence).

This chain connects TRBV29-1 to TRBJ1-1; D is undetermined. Trimming took 7 bases from V and 1 from J, leaving 7 bases between them. In germline, CDR1 is SQVTM, CDR2 ANQGSEA. This CDR3 has 11 amino acids. CDR3 nucleotide sequence: TGCAGCGGTGACAAGAACACTGAAGCTTTCTTT. Amino acids: CSGDKNTEAFF. The full variable domain, with the rest looked up from reference TRBV29-1 and TRBJ1-1, is SAVISQKPSRDICQRGTSLTIQCQVDSQVTMMFWYRQQPGQSLTLIATANQGSEATYESGFVIDKFPISRPNLTFSTLTVSNMSPEDSSIYLCSGDKNTEAFFGQGTRLTVV.

This clonotype showed up just once. The chain employs TRBV20-1 and TRBJ1-5; 8 bases line up with TRBD1. J gave up 7 bases and V 3 bases, and 5 bases lay outside the gene matches. This CDR3 has 13 amino acids. Germline values: CDR1 DFQATT, CDR2 SNEGSKA (reference sequence). For the CDR3, the DNA is TGCAGTGCTAGGGACAGGGCAGAACAGCCCCAGCATTTT. This translates into CSARDRAEQPQHF.

The J gene is TRBJ1-4, the V gene TRBV6-2 or TRBV6-3; 7 bases map to TRBD1. V trimming: 5 bases; J trimming: 4 bases; junction bases outside the gene matches: 10. CDR1 and CDR2 from the germline V gene are MNHEY and SVGEGT. CDR3 length: 16 residues. The CDR3 spells CASSTYGTVINEKLFF. The CDR3 region has the DNA TGTGCCAGCAGTACCTACGGGACAGTTATTAATGAAAAACTGTTTTTT.

The rearrangement joins TRBV14 to TRBJ2-1, with 9 bases lining up with TRBD1. Germline CDR1 SGHDN, CDR2 FVKESK. The CDR3 spans 20 residues. J was trimmed by 2 bases and V by 2 bases; bases with no gene match: 16. CDR3 loop: CASSQYIGTGLSKTYNEQFF. CDR3 sequence (DNA): TGTGCCAGCAGCCAATATATCGGGACAGGGTTATCGAAGACCTACAATGAGCAGTTCTTC.

This clonotype was observed a single time. The CDR3 sequence: CASTKPLQANQPQHF. As DNA, the CDR3 is TGTGCCAGCACAAAACCGCTCCAGGCCAATCAGCCCCAGCATTTT. The chain couples TRBV27 to TRBJ1-5; D remains unclear. This CDR3 has 15 amino acids. Trimming pared 7 bases from V and 3 bases from J, leaving 16 bases between. Germline assignment: CDR1 MNHEY and CDR2 SMNVEV (reference sequence).

Of note for this clonotype: A read error may account for a junction end that differs from germline. This chain joins TRBV4-1 and TRBJ2-1; 7 nucleotides align to TRBD1. The CDR3 loop spans 15 amino acids. The V gene's germline CDR1 is MGHRA and CDR2 YSYEKL. The CDR3 spells CASQKGAEFIDEQSF. The CDR3 DNA reads TGTGCCAGTCAAAAGGGGGCAGAATTTATCGATGAGCAGTCCTTC.

V is TRBV6-2 or TRBV6-3 and J is TRBJ2-1; D unresolved. The germline CDR1 and CDR2 sequences are MNHEY and SVGEGT. V was clipped by 7 bases and J by 6 bases, with 4 bases between them. The CDR3 is made up of 10 amino acids. CDR3 sequence: CASTSNEQFF. The CDR3 DNA is TGTGCCAGCACCTCCAATGAGCAGTTCTTC.

The chain links TRBV11-2 to TRBJ2-5; D might be TRBD1 (6 bases). The CDR3 loop spans 17 amino acids. V was clipped by 1 base and J by 0 bases, with 15 bases between them. The germline gives CDR1 SGHAT, CDR2 FQNNGV. CDR3 amino acids: CASSLVLGTTYQETQYF. The DNA for the CDR3 is TGTGCCAGCAGCTTAGTCTTAGGGACAACGTACCAAGAGACCCAGTACTTC.

The chain carries TRBV27 and TRBJ1-3; D is ambiguous. Trimming took 5 bases from V and 4 from J, leaving 12 bases between them. The CDR3 runs to 14 residues. Germline CDR1 and CDR2: MNHEY and SMNVEV (reference sequence). The CDR3 DNA reads TGTGCCAGCAGTCCCCGAGGTGGCGGAAACACCATATATTTT. Residues: CASSPRGGGNTIYF.